Listed below are T cell receptor beta chains from one sample, sequenced in a study of T cells in tuberculosis. TCRdb keeps only in-frame clones here, not all; method: immunoSEQ multiplex PCR. In the table there are 25,000 to 35,000 clones, more than 85% of which are singletons. Sequencing was carried out using PBMCs. The source of these receptors is a donor aged 10-29 years with latent tuberculosis or without tuberculosis infection. CDR3s include the opening cysteine and the closing phenylalanine or tryptophan. Fields, in order: D gene, clone size, V gene, J gene, CDR3 DNA, CDR3 protein. D genes are given only for firm matches. Some rows have no size entry. The others give once, few or many, or a class for an expanded clone.

>.|.|TRBV19|TRBJ2-4
TGTGCCAGTAGTATGTCGGGACAACAGTACTTC
CASSMSGQQYF
>.|.|TRBV2|TRBJ2-3
TGTGCCACTTGGGGGGGGGCCCCAGATACGCAGTATTTT
CATWGGAPDTQYF
>TRBD1|.|TRBV11-2|TRBJ2-2
TGTGCCAGCAGCTCGATTTCCGGGACAGTTAACACCGGGGAGCTGTTTTTT
CASSSISGTVNTGELFF
>.|.|TRBV20-1|TRBJ1-2
TGCAGTGCTAGAGATCGTCCTTCCTACACCTTC
CSARDRPSYTF
>.|.|TRBV6-6|TRBJ1-1
TGTGCCAGCAGTTACTGGAGACCCGAGAACACTGAAGCTTTCTTT
CASSYWRPENTEAFF
>.|once|TRBV18|TRBJ2-7
TGTGCCAGCTCACCACCCGGGACATCTAACTACGAGCAGTACTTC
CASSPPGTSNYEQYF
>TRBD2|.|TRBV4-2|TRBJ2-7
TGTGCCAGCAGCCCTTCTAGCGGGGGGGCGTACGAGCAGTACTTC
CASSPSSGGAYEQYF
>.|.|TRBV5-8|TRBJ1-5
TGTGCCAGCAGCATACAGGGATATAGCAATCAGCCCCAGCATTTT
CASSIQGYSNQPQHF
>.|once|TRBV7-9|TRBJ2-7
TGTGCCAGCAGCTCGATTCGGGATTCCGGGGAGCAGTACTTC
CASSSIRDSGEQYF
>TRBD2|.|TRBV4-2|TRBJ2-7
TGTGCCAGCAGCCACCTTTTGGGACTAGCGGGGGGCAGCTCCTACGAGCAGTACTTC
CASSHLLGLAGGSSYEQYF
>TRBD2|.|TRBV27|TRBJ2-5
TGTGCCAGCAGTACAGTTAGCGGGGCCCGAGAGACCCAGTACTTC
CASSTVSGARETQYF
>TRBD2|.|TRBV4-2|TRBJ2-1
TGTGCCAGCAGCCAAGATGTTAATAGCGGGTCTCTCAATGAGCAGTTCTTC
CASSQDVNSGSLNEQFF
>.|once|TRBV6-5|TRBJ1-2
TGTGCCAGCAGTTACCGTGGGCCATTCTATGGCTACACCTTC
CASSYRGPFYGYTF
>TRBD2|.|TRBV2|TRBJ2-1
TGTGCCACCAGGACTAGCCGTAATGAGCAGTTCTTC
CATRTSRNEQFF
>.|.|TRBV9|TRBJ2-2
TGTGCCAGCAGCGTTAGGGGGGGCCATGCCGGGGAGCTGTTTTTT
CASSVRGGHAGELFF
>TRBD2|once|TRBV19|TRBJ2-7
TGTGCCACTAAGACTAGCGGGATGTACGAGCAGTACTTC
CATKTSGMYEQYF
>TRBD2|.|TRBV6-5|TRBJ2-3
TGTGCCAGCAGGCTTCTAGCGGGAGTTTCAGATACGCAGTATTTT
CASRLLAGVSDTQYF